This is a list of T cell receptor beta chains from one sample in a study of T cells of healthy individuals. MiXCR, run by TCRdb on the 5' RACE reads, gives a single entry per CDR3 protein. In the table there are 60,000 to 75,000 distinct CDR3 sequences, 15% to 20% of which are singletons. The origin of the receptors is a human donor in good health. Both conserved end residues are part of each CDR3. D genes are given only for firm matches. Part of the rows lack a size; the others show once, few, many or a class for expanded clones.

d_gene,j_gene,v_gene,abundance,CDR3aa,CDR3nt
NA,TRBJ2-7,TRBV2,many,CASRQEAGTTVYEQYF,TGTGCCAGCAGGCAAGAGGCCGGGACAACCGTCTACGAGCAGTACTTC
NA,TRBJ1-1,TRBV19,many,CASSRGRYEAFF,TGTGCCAGTAGTAGGGGTAGATATGAAGCTTTCTTT
TRBD1,TRBJ2-3,TRBV7-4,NA,CASSLDRGLNTQYF,TGTGCCAGCAGCCTGGACAGGGGGCTAAATACGCAGTATTTT
NA,TRBJ1-1,TRBV14,few,CASSQDRGTEAFF,TGTGCCAGCAGCCAAGACCGGGGGACTGAAGCTTTCTTT
NA,TRBJ2-1,TRBV3-1,few,CASSQGMGGGYNEQFF,TGTGCCAGCAGCCAGGGGATGGGGGGCGGGTACAATGAGCAGTTCTTC
TRBD1,TRBJ2-1,TRBV29-1,many,CSVDRTGTGEQFF,TGCAGCGTGGACCGGACAGGGACCGGTGAGCAGTTCTTC
TRBD2,TRBJ2-5,TRBV7-8,few,CASSPGTSGNNGQYF,TGTGCCAGCAGCCCGGGGACTAGCGGGAATAATGGCCAGTACTTC
NA,TRBJ1-1,TRBV29-1,medium-sized,CSVAGTTMNTEAFF,TGCAGCGTTGCCGGGACCACAATGAACACTGAAGCTTTCTTT
NA,TRBJ2-5,TRBV27,NA,CASSLAGYPPETQYF,TGTGCCAGCAGTTTGGCGGGGTACCCTCCAGAGACCCAGTACTTC
TRBD1,TRBJ2-5,TRBV12-3/TRBV12-4,once,CASRGQGAETQYF,TGTGCCAGCAGAGGACAGGGGGCAGAGACCCAGTACTTC
NA,TRBJ2-3,TRBV10-3,few,CAMRDGGSDTQYF,TGTGCCATGCGAGATGGGGGGTCAGATACGCAGTATTTT
TRBD2,TRBJ2-5,TRBV28,once,CASRGSGGSGETQYF,TGTGCCAGCAGGGGTAGCGGGGGCTCAGGGGAGACCCAGTACTTC
TRBD2,TRBJ2-3,TRBV20-1,many,CSARDGTGGLSDTQYF,TGCAGTGCTAGAGATGGAACGGGAGGGTTGTCAGATACGCAGTATTTT
TRBD2,TRBJ2-1,TRBV27,many,CASSPATSGIYNEQFF,TGTGCCAGCAGTCCCGCAACTAGCGGGATCTACAATGAGCAGTTCTTC
NA,TRBJ2-7,TRBV25-1,many,CASSETAEQYF,TGTGCCAGCAGTGAAACAGCCGAGCAGTACTTC
TRBD2,TRBJ2-1,TRBV25-1,many,CASSALLSGASNEQFF,TGTGCCAGCAGTGCCCTCCTTAGCGGGGCAAGCAATGAGCAGTTCTTC
NA,TRBJ2-3,TRBV28,NA,CASSLFGAGGDTQYF,TGTGCCAGCAGTTTATTTGGGGCCGGAGGGGATACGCAGTATTTT
NA,TRBJ1-1,TRBV2,NA,CASSQARVGNTEAFF,TGTGCCAGCAGTCAGGCCAGGGTCGGGAACACTGAAGCTTTCTTT
NA,TRBJ2-6,TRBV3-1,NA,CASGISGANVLTF,TGTGCCAGCGGGATTTCTGGGGCCAACGTCCTGACTTTC
NA,TRBJ2-3,TRBV7-9,few,CASSWAGADTQYF,TGTGCCAGCAGCTGGGCGGGGGCCGATACGCAGTATTTT
NA,TRBJ2-1,TRBV6-5,NA,CASSSLGEQFF,TGTGCCAGCAGCTCCCTTGGCGAGCAGTTCTTC
TRBD2,TRBJ2-5,TRBV6-6,many,CASSYVASGGRETQYF,TGTGCCAGCAGTTACGTTGCTAGCGGGGGGCGAGAGACCCAGTACTTC
NA,TRBJ1-5,TRBV10-2,NA,CASSERGYQPQHF,TGCGCCAGCAGTGAAAGAGGGTATCAGCCCCAGCATTTT
NA,TRBJ1-3,TRBV7-9,NA,CASSLGGQRNTIYF,TGTGCCAGCAGCTTAGGCGGTCAGAGAAACACCATATATTTT
NA,TRBJ1-2,TRBV20-1,NA,CSARVDGRGATYGYTF,TGCAGTGCTAGAGTAGATGGAAGGGGTGCTACTTATGGCTACACCTTC
TRBD2,TRBJ2-1,TRBV30,many,CAWSPLQLAGGQLSYNEQFF,TGTGCCTGGAGCCCCCTCCAACTAGCGGGGGGGCAATTGTCCTACAATGAGCAGTTCTTC
NA,TRBJ2-7,TRBV28,NA,CASSLHGGREVYEQYF,TGTGCCAGCAGTTTACACGGGGGGCGCGAGGTCTACGAGCAGTACTTC
NA,TRBJ2-1,TRBV9,many,CASSVTESSYNEQFF,TGTGCCAGCAGCGTGACGGAGAGCTCCTACAATGAGCAGTTCTTC
NA,TRBJ2-7,TRBV20-1,many,CSANDNGQPFYEQYF,TGCAGTGCTAACGATAATGGACAGCCCTTCTACGAGCAGTACTTC
NA,TRBJ2-5,TRBV4-1,many,CASSRLTDTSGLNQGGKETQYF,TGCGCCAGCAGCCGACTCACTGACACTTCGGGTTTGAACCAGGGTGGGAAAGAGACCCAGTACTTC
NA,TRBJ1-3,TRBV10-3,many,CAPSRGFGNTIYF,TGTGCCCCGTCTAGGGGGTTTGGAAACACCATATATTTT
NA,TRBJ2-4,TRBV7-9,NA,CASSSSTPDIQYF,TGTGCCAGCAGCTCATCGACTCCCGACATTCAGTACTTC
TRBD1,TRBJ1-5,TRBV2,many,CASSEAPGQGHQPQHF,TGTGCCAGCAGTGAAGCGCCGGGACAGGGGCATCAGCCCCAGCATTTT
NA,TRBJ2-1,TRBV11-2,many,CASSSNARHNEQFF,TGTGCCAGCAGTTCCAACGCTAGACACAATGAGCAGTTCTTC
TRBD2,TRBJ2-5,TRBV3-1,NA,CASSQDQPGLADLIQETQYF,TGTGCCAGCAGCCAAGATCAACCGGGACTAGCGGATCTGATCCAAGAGACCCAGTACTTC
TRBD1,TRBJ1-2,TRBV12-3/TRBV12-4,NA,CASSPGQGVYGYTF,TGTGCCAGCAGTCCGGGACAGGGTGTTTATGGCTACACCTTC
NA,TRBJ1-1,TRBV5-6,NA,CASSHRRSNTEAFF,TGTGCCAGCAGCCACAGAAGAAGTAACACTGAAGCTTTCTTT
NA,TRBJ1-1,TRBV9,many,CASSVEPQDTEAFF,TGTGCCAGCAGCGTCGAACCCCAGGACACTGAAGCTTTCTTT
NA,TRBJ2-1,TRBV13,many,CASSLERINEQFF,TGTGCCAGCAGCTTAGAACGGATCAATGAGCAGTTCTTC
NA,TRBJ2-7,TRBV20-1,NA,CSASDSVSYEQYF,TGCAGTGCTAGTGATTCGGTTTCCTACGAGCAGTACTTC
NA,TRBJ2-2,TRBV19,NA,CASLKGQNTGELFF,TGTGCCAGTTTAAAGGGGCAGAACACCGGGGAGCTGTTTTTT
NA,TRBJ2-7,TRBV5-1,NA,CASSLNRNYEQYF,TGCGCCAGCAGCTTGAACAGAAACTACGAGCAGTACTTC
NA,TRBJ1-2,TRBV6-1,NA,CASSEGGNYGYTF,TGTGCCAGCAGTGAAGGAGGTAACTATGGCTACACCTTC
TRBD1,TRBJ2-2,TRBV19,NA,CASSIEQGVTGELFF,TGTGCCAGTAGTATAGAGCAGGGGGTCACCGGGGAGCTGTTTTTT
NA,TRBJ2-3,TRBV29-1,NA,CSVTKRGDTQYF,TGCAGCGTAACCAAGAGGGGGGATACGCAGTATTTT
NA,TRBJ2-7,TRBV7-2,many,CASSSWTGYEQYF,TGTGCCAGCAGCTCCTGGACGGGCTACGAGCAGTACTTC
NA,TRBJ2-2,TRBV12-5,few,CASGRTETGELFF,TGTGCTAGTGGCCGGACTGAGACCGGGGAGCTGTTTTTT
NA,TRBJ2-1,TRBV12-5,many,CASGSGLGAGNEQFF,TGTGCTAGTGGTTCGGGTTTGGGGGCGGGGAATGAGCAGTTCTTC